The 5 T cell receptor beta chains below come from one sample, sequenced in a study of blood T cell repertoires in COVID-19. Libraries were prepared by immunoSEQ multiplex PCR; TCRdb keeps only in-frame clonotypes and omits some of them. The table includes about 310,000 clones, around 90% detected once. Sequences were obtained from PBMCs or T cells enriched from blood (not recorded which). These receptors all come from a man between 60 and 75 years old who had recovered from COVID-19.

V and J are TRBV19 and TRBJ2-7, with 9 bases aligning to TRBD2. J lost 6 bases, V lost 3 bases, and 9 bases had no gene match. From germline, CDR1 is LNHDA and CDR2 SQIVND (reference sequence). The CDR3 runs to 15 residues. CDR3 nucleotide sequence: TGTGCCAGTAGTATTTCCGGGACTAGCACATTCGAGCAGTACTTC. Its translation is CASSISGTSTFEQYF.

This chain connects TRBV7-6 to TRBJ2-2; D might be TRBD1 (6 bases). V was trimmed by 2 bases and J by 6 bases, leaving 7 bases between them. The CDR3 has 13 residues. The germline gives CDR1 SGHVS, CDR2 FNYEAQ. The CDR3 loop is CASSLQGSGELFF. DNA of the CDR3: TGTGCCAGCAGCTTACAGGGGTCCGGGGAGCTGTTTTTT.

About this clone: At the DNA level, this CDR3 is encoded by other sequences in the same sample as well. The chain links TRBV7-9 to TRBJ2-7; D is ambiguous. CDR3 length: 12 amino acids. The germline V and J ends were trimmed by 2 bases and 0 bases, with 2 bases remaining between them. Germline V gene sequence: CDR1 SEHNR, CDR2 FQNEAQ (reference sequence). CDR3 nucleotide sequence: TGTGCCAGCAGCTTACGCTCCTACGAGCAGTACTTC. It encodes CASSLRSYEQYF.

The chain employs TRBV18 and TRBJ2-3; 9 positions agree with TRBD2. Unmatched junction bases numbered 2, after V lost 3 bases and J lost 1 base. This CDR3 spans 15 amino acids. The germline CDR1 and CDR2 sequences are KGHSH and LQKENI. The CDR3 DNA sequence: TGTGCCAGCTCACCTAGGACTAGCGGCACAGATACGCAGTATTTT. It translates to CASSPRTSGTDTQYF.

V and J are TRBV18 and TRBJ2-1; 8 bases agree with TRBD2. The germline V gene has CDR1 KGHSH and CDR2 LQKENI. Trimming removed 3 bases from V and 3 bases from J; junction bases left unmatched: 4. This CDR3 contains 15 residues. The CDR3 DNA reads as TGTGCCAGCTCACCCACAGCGGGAGTCTACAATGAGCAGTTCTTC. It yields the protein CASSPTAGVYNEQFF.